These 20 T cell receptor beta chains came from one sample sequenced in a study of cytomegalovirus exposure and HLA in healthy donors. Both 60 Vbeta primers and 13 Jbeta primers went into the PCR. Profiling relied on immunoSEQ multiplex PCR, and the TCRdb table lists in-frame clones only, not all of them. The sample gives roughly 77,000 clones, 55% to 75% of which show up once; roughly an eighth is in the top ten. Sequences were obtained from PBMCs. The receptors shown here come from a woman aged 40-49 years in good health and CMV-seropositive.

This chain uses TRBV19 with TRBJ2-2, with 8 bases matching TRBD1. Per germline, CDR1 LNHDA and CDR2 SQIVND (reference sequence). This CDR3 has 14 amino acids. V was clipped by 7 bases and J by 4 bases; unmatched bases: 5. As DNA, the CDR3 is TGTGCCAGTATCAGGACAGGGTTCACCGGGGAGCTGTTTTTT. Translated: CASIRTGFTGELFF. Full variable domain (rest looked up from reference TRBV19 and TRBJ2-2): DGGITQSPKYLFRKEGQNVTLSCEQNLNHDAMYWYRQDPGQGLRLIYYSQIVNDFQKGDIAEGYSVSREKKESFPLTVTSAQKNPTAFYLCASIRTGFTGELFFGEGSRLTVL.

This clone was seen only a few times. The gene calls are TRBV7-3 and TRBJ2-6; 7 bases match TRBD1. Germline CDR1 reads SGHTA; CDR2 reads FQGTGA. The CDR3 spans 15 residues. J gave up 2 bases and V 5 bases, and 3 bases lay outside the gene matches. In nucleotides, the CDR3 is TGTGCCAGCAGCCCCGACAGGGCTGGGGCCAACGTCCTGACTTTC. It codes for CASSPDRAGANVLTF.

The chain links TRBV5-4 to TRBJ1-2; D uncertain. Between the trimmed V and J ends, which lost 2 bases and 6 bases, there was a span of 5 bases. The CDR3 loop spans 11 amino acids. Germline values: CDR1 SGHNT, CDR2 YYREEE (reference sequence). CDR3 nucleotide sequence: TGTGCCAGCAGCTTCGGGAATGGCTACACCTTC. Encoded protein: CASSFGNGYTF.

The chain employs TRBV10-3 and TRBJ2-1; the match to TRBD2 covers 15 bases. The CDR3 extends over 17 amino acids. Germline CDR1 and CDR2: ENHRY and SYGVKD. J gave up 0 bases and V 7 bases, and 4 bases lay outside the gene matches. For the CDR3, the DNA is TGTGCCATCATGGGGACTAGCGGGGGGAGCTCCTACAATGAGCAGTTCTTC. It is translated as CAIMGTSGGSSYNEQFF.

CDR3: CASSRSGTNTYEQYF. CDR3 coding DNA: TGTGCCAGCAGCCGATCCGGGACAAACACCTACGAGCAGTACTTC. This chain links TRBV7-9 with TRBJ2-7; TRBD1 is a possible D gene (6 bases). V lost 5 bases to trimming and J lost 2 bases, with 16 bases between them. Germline CDR1 SEHNR, CDR2 FQNEAQ (reference sequence). This CDR3 has 15 residues.

Details on this clone: This sample also contains other DNA sequences that code for the same CDR3. The chain has TRBV9 and TRBJ1-6; TRBD1 matches 7 bases. The germline V gene encodes CDR1 SGDLS and CDR2 YYNGEE. CDR3 length: 14 residues. V gave up 4 bases and J gave up 5 bases; unmatched junction bases: 3. CDR3 residues: CASSRGQNNSPLHF. In DNA, the CDR3 is TGTGCCAGCAGCAGGGGACAGAATAATTCACCCCTCCACTTT.

This clone qualifies as medium-sized. This chain's CDR3 is CASTEGPYGYTF. The DNA of the CDR3 is TGTGCCAGCACCGAGGGTCCCTATGGCTACACCTTC. The chain links TRBV4-2 to TRBJ1-2, with D unclear. Germline values: CDR1 LGHNA, CDR2 YNFKEQ. The ends were cut back, 7 bases at V and 4 bases at J, with 10 bases in the middle. The CDR3 has 12 residues.

This chain connects TRBV2 to TRBJ2-7, with D perhaps TRBD1 (6 bases). Germline CDR1 is SNHLY and CDR2 is FYNNEI. The V end was cut by 5 bases, the J end by 2 bases, with 10 bases between. The CDR3 is 13 residues long. The CDR3 region is CASSYRETYEQYF. The CDR3 DNA sequence: TGTGCCAGCAGTTACAGGGAAACCTACGAGCAGTACTTC.

This clone was detected a few times. J is TRBJ1-4 and V is TRBV7-8; weak D call: TRBD1 (5 bases). CDR1 SGHVS and CDR2 FQNEAQ come from the germline V gene. The CDR3 spans 15 residues. Trimming cost V 5 bases and J 2 bases, with 12 bases left between them. The CDR3 DNA reads TGTGCCAGCAGCATCAGGGTCGAGACTAATGAAAAACTGTTTTTT. Residues: CASSIRVETNEKLFF.

This chain links TRBV30 with TRBJ2-1; TRBD2 agrees at 7 bases. J was trimmed by 0 bases and V by 4 bases; bases with no gene match: 6. Germline CDR1 is GTSNPN and CDR2 is SVGIG (reference sequence). This CDR3 is built from 15 residues. The DNA for the CDR3 is TGTGCCTGGAACGGCGGGGGAAGCTCCTACAATGAGCAGTTCTTC. Its translation: CAWNGGGSSYNEQFF.

J is TRBJ1-5 and V is TRBV19; TRBD1 is a possible D gene (5 bases). Germline CDR1 is LNHDA and CDR2 is SQIVND (reference sequence). The V end was cut by 3 bases, the J end by 3 bases, with 12 bases between. The CDR3 spans 15 residues. This chain's CDR3 is CASSMIDGHNQPQHF. The CDR3 nucleotides are TGTGCCAGTAGTATGATCGACGGACACAATCAGCCCCAGCATTTT.

The J gene is TRBJ1-5, the V gene TRBV7-9, with D tentatively TRBD1 (5 bases). V was pared by 4 bases and J by 4 bases, with 8 bases between. The CDR3 length is 13 residues. CDR1 SEHNR and CDR2 FQNEAQ come from the germline V gene (reference sequence). CDR3 region: CASSSGGNQPQHF. The CDR3 DNA reads TGTGCCAGCAGCTCGGGGGGGAATCAGCCCCAGCATTTT.

The rearrangement joins TRBV30 to TRBJ1-2, with TRBD1 as a possible D gene (5 bases). CDR3 length equals 11 residues. Germline loops: CDR1 GTSNPN, CDR2 SVGIG (reference sequence). Trimming took off 5 bases at V and 7 bases at J, with 11 bases between the two ends. For the CDR3, the DNA is TGTGCCTGGTTCGGGGGTGCTGGCTACACCTTC. This sequence encodes CAWFGGAGYTF.

The CDR3 sequence: CASTAGAGNTEAFF. The CDR3 nucleotides are TGTGCCAGCACCGCGGGGGCCGGGAACACTGAAGCTTTCTTT. The rearrangement links TRBV6-6 to TRBJ1-1, with D possibly being TRBD1 (6 bases). V shed 7 bases and J shed 1 base, with 13 bases lying between them. Germline V gene lookup returns CDR1 MNHNY and CDR2 SVGAGI (reference sequence). The CDR3 totals 14 residues.

This clone was recorded many times. The chain recombines TRBV6-1 with TRBJ2-2, with 7 bases fitting TRBD1. The germline V gene has CDR1 MNHNS and CDR2 SASEGT. With 1 base clipped from V and 8 bases from J, the junction kept 7 bases outside the gene matches. The CDR3 runs 15 residues. The CDR3 DNA reads TGTGCCAGCAGTGAAGAATCGACAGGGTCGGGGGAGCTGTTTTTT. Amino acid sequence: CASSEESTGSGELFF.

This chain joins TRBV5-1 and TRBJ1-3, with a possible D match to TRBD1 (6 bases). V shed 4 bases and J shed 2 bases, with 10 bases lying between them. The length of the CDR3 is 14 residues. In germline, CDR1 is SGHRS, CDR2 YFSETQ. CDR3 in amino acids: CASSQTGTGNTIYF. CDR3 bases: TGCGCCAGCAGCCAGACAGGTACTGGAAACACCATATATTTT.

This chain links TRBV7-3 with TRBJ2-3; D uncertain. Per the germline V gene, CDR1 is SGHTA and CDR2 is FQGTGA. V was clipped by 3 bases and J by 3 bases, with 10 bases between them. The CDR3 consists of 14 residues. The CDR3 DNA follows: TGTGCCAGCAGCTTCCAGCGCCAAACAGATACGCAGTATTTT. Its translation is CASSFQRQTDTQYF.

The V and J genes are TRBV2 and TRBJ2-7; D unresolved. This CDR3 contains 13 residues. From germline, CDR1 is SNHLY and CDR2 FYNNEI. The ends were cut back, 5 bases at V and 7 bases at J, with 15 bases in the middle. DNA of the CDR3: TGTGCCAGCAGTCTACTGACATTCAGGGAGCAGTACTTC. This encodes CASSLLTFREQYF.

The count of this clone is one. The J gene is TRBJ2-1, the V gene TRBV6-5; 9 positions agree with TRBD2. Germline trimming cut 4 bases from V and 9 bases from J; bases unmatched to any gene: 13. The CDR3 has 16 amino acids. Germline V CDR1 and CDR2: MNHEY, SVGAGI. The CDR3 region is CASSLAAGGLLSEQFF. CDR3 bases: TGTGCCAGCAGTTTAGCTGCGGGGGGGCTACTCAGTGAGCAGTTCTTC.

This clone was seen a few times. V is TRBV10-3 and J is TRBJ2-2; 8 bases fit TRBD1. V was pared by 8 bases and J by 7 bases, with 12 bases of the junction left unmatched. The germline gives CDR1 ENHRY, CDR2 SYGVKD. This CDR3 spans 15 amino acids. The CDR3 bases are TGTGCCATCTCGCTCCAGGGGGCCCTCGGCGGGGAGCTGTTTTTT. This gives the protein CAISLQGALGGELFF.